This T cell receptor (beta chain) was observed in a study of early T cells in non-severe SARS-CoV-2 infection. CDR1 SSHAT and CDR2 FNYEAQ come from the germline V gene (reference sequence). This CDR3 region has 13 residues. TCRdb processed the 5' RACE reads anew with MiXCR; each CDR3 protein has one entry. This sample carries 29,000 or so distinct CDR3 sequences, 9% to 10% of them seen once, and the ten largest clones take approximately 15%. As regards this clonotype: A single base separates this from a much larger clone, so it may be a read error.

Source material: whole blood. The sequence derives from an adult who was a healthcare worker with PCR-confirmed SARS-CoV-2 infection or an uninfected control (not recorded which). The chain uses TRBV7-7 and TRBJ2-5; D tentatively reads TRBD1 or TRBD2 (5 bases each). The CDR3 coding sequence is TGTGTCAGCAGCCCCGGGACCGTCGAGACCCAGTACTTC. Amino acid sequence: CVSSPGTVETQYF.